Below are 25 T cell receptor beta chains sequenced from a single sample in a study of blood T cells in healthy people across ages (dated by TCRdb to the mid-2010s). The library was built by means of 5' RACE. Instrument used: Illumina HiSeq 2500. The second PCR ran for about 7 to 11 cycles and used a J-beta primer mix along with a sample-barcoded 5' primer. TCRdb ran its own pipeline on the public reads, namely fastp trimming at Q25 and MiXCR clone calling, and kept in-frame beta chains. Each CDR3 protein appears once, grouped with its most common genes and DNA. Within this sample are about 680,000 distinct CDR3 sequences, with around half of them counted one time only. Of the sample, around a third falls within the top ten clones. The sequenced sample consisted of blood. These receptor sequences come from a woman between 55 and 75 years old in good health.

The chain is built from TRBV20-1 and TRBJ2-5; the match to TRBD1 covers 12 bases. Per germline, CDR1 DFQATT and CDR2 SNEGSKA (reference sequence). The CDR3 is 15 residues long. J was trimmed by 3 bases and V by 6 bases; bases with no gene match: 8. The CDR3 coding sequence is TGCAGTGCGACCCCCGGGACAGGGGGCGAAGAGACCCAGTACTTC. This gives the protein CSATPGTGGEETQYF.

This clonotype was found a few times. J is TRBJ2-1 and V is TRBV9; D gene ambiguous. The end of the DNA fits TRBJ2-7 better, so the J call may be wrong. The length of the CDR3 is 13 residues. CDR1 SGDLS and CDR2 YYNGEE come from the germline V gene. The CDR3 nucleotides read TGTGCCAGCAGCGTATATCAGTACAATGAGCAGTACTTC. Amino acids: CASSVYQYNEQYF.

This rearrangement joins TRBV29-1 to TRBJ2-7; D remains unclear. Looked up from germline, CDR1 is SQVTM and CDR2 is ANQGSEA. CDR3 length: 15 residues. V gave up 7 bases and J gave up 6 bases, with 25 bases separating them. The CDR3 protein is CSARTGPGRVGEQYF. The CDR3 DNA reads TGCAGCGCAAGGACCGGGCCAGGCAGAGTCGGCGAGCAGTACTTC.

The chain recombines TRBV29-1 with TRBJ2-7; 7 bases agree with TRBD2. Germline trimming cut 0 bases from V and 5 bases from J; bases unmatched to any gene: 7. There are 14 residues in the CDR3. Germline V gene sequence: CDR1 SQVTM, CDR2 ANQGSEA. CDR3 protein: CSVEESGTDDEQYF. CDR3 coding DNA: TGCAGCGTTGAAGAGAGCGGGACCGACGACGAGCAGTACTTC.

The rearrangement uses TRBV7-2 and TRBJ2-5; perhaps TRBD1 as D (5 bases). From germline, CDR1 is SGHTA and CDR2 FQGNSA. This CDR3 comprises 13 residues. V was pared by 5 bases and J by 5 bases, with 12 bases between. The CDR3 reads CASSTGAAETQYF. The CDR3 bases are TGTGCCAGCAGCACTGGGGCGGCTGAGACCCAGTACTTC. The whole variable domain, filled in from reference TRBV7-2 and TRBJ2-5, reads GAGVSQSPSNKVTEKGKDVELRCDPISGHTALYWYRQSLGQGLEFLIYFQGNSAPDKSGLPSDRFSAERTGGSVSTLTIQRTQQEDSAVYLCASSTGAAETQYFGPGTRLLVL.

In this sample, this clonotype turned up once. This chain links TRBV16 with TRBJ2-1; D gene uncertain. The V and J ends lost 4 bases and 7 bases respectively, with 17 bases between them. CDR3 length: 15 residues. Germline V CDR1 and CDR2: KGHSY, FQNENV. The CDR3 is CASSLIRWEKNEQFF. The CDR3 DNA reads as TGTGCCAGCAGCCTTATAAGGTGGGAAAAGAATGAGCAGTTCTTC.

This clonotype was seen a handful of times. The rearrangement joins TRBV18 to TRBJ2-5; 10 bases are shared with TRBD1. J lost 3 bases, V lost 0 bases, and 10 bases had no gene match. Germline CDR1 reads KGHSH; CDR2 reads LQKENI. The CDR3 runs 18 residues. CDR3 amino acids: CASSPPSSATGGKETQYF. The CDR3, as DNA: TGTGCCAGCTCACCACCTTCTTCGGCGACAGGGGGCAAAGAGACCCAGTACTTC.

The chain couples TRBV29-1 to TRBJ2-3, with 11 nucleotides matching TRBD2. The V gene end was trimmed by 7 bases and the J gene end by 2 bases; junction bases not matched to a gene: 11. Germline CDR1 and CDR2: SQVTM and ANQGSEA. This CDR3 comprises 16 residues. In nucleotides, the CDR3 is TGCAGCGCCACCGGGACTAGCGGTCGGGCCACAGATACGCAGTATTTT. It encodes CSATGTSGRATDTQYF.

This clonotype appeared a few times. The rearrangement uses TRBV5-1 and TRBJ2-5, with 7 bases lining up with TRBD2. The germline V gene has CDR1 SGHRS and CDR2 YFSETQ. V dropped 4 bases and J dropped 2; count of bases not matched to a gene: 8. The CDR3 has 15 residues. The CDR3 nucleotides are TGCGCCAGCAGCGATTGGGACTATTGGCAAGAGACCCAGTACTTC. Translated, it gives CASSDWDYWQETQYF. The whole variable domain, remainder taken from reference TRBV5-1 and TRBJ2-5, is KAGVTQTPRYLIKTRGQQVTLSCSPISGHRSVSWYQQTPGQGLQFLFEYFSETQRNKGNFPGRFSGRQFSNSRSEMNVSTLELGDSALYLCASSDWDYWQETQYFGPGTRLLVL.

The chain uses TRBV4-2 and TRBJ2-3; weak D call: TRBD2 (6 bases). Germline CDR1 and CDR2: LGHNA and YNFKEQ. V lost 3 bases and J lost 5, with 9 bases in between. This CDR3 has 13 amino acids. This CDR3 is CASSHKEGDTQYF. CDR3 coding DNA: TGTGCCAGCAGCCATAAGGAGGGAGATACGCAGTATTTT.

This chain uses TRBV27 with TRBJ2-5; 8 bases align to TRBD2. CDR1 is MNHEY, CDR2 SMNVEV, per germline (reference sequence). V gave up 5 bases and J gave up 11 bases; unmatched junction bases: 16. This CDR3 contains 15 residues. The CDR3 DNA reads as TGTGCCAGCAGTACAGCGGGAGTATGGGGGAATGAGCAGTACTTC. This codes for CASSTAGVWGNEQYF.

V gene TRBV21-1 combines with J gene TRBJ1-2. TRBV21-1 is a listed pseudogene. This CDR3 is 14 amino acids long. CDR3 DNA: TGTGCCAGCAGCAAAGTTGGGGTATTCTATGGCTACACCTTC. This gives the protein CASSKVGVFYGYTF.

In this sample, this clonotype turned up once. This chain uses TRBV20-1 with TRBJ2-1, with D perhaps matching TRBD1 or TRBD2 (7 bases each). Germline V gene data show CDR1 as DFQATT and CDR2 as SNEGSKA (reference sequence). The CDR3 contains 16 residues. With 1 base removed from V and 7 bases from J, the gap between germline ends came to 20 bases. CDR3 in DNA: TGCAGTGCTAGAGGAGGGGGCGCGGGAGTTACTAATGAGCAGTTCTTC. As protein: CSARGGGAGVTNEQFF.

V and J are TRBV7-9 and TRBJ2-3, with 14 bases aligning to TRBD2. Germline V gene data show CDR1 as SEHNR and CDR2 as FQNEAQ (reference sequence). The CDR3 sequence is 15 residues long. The V gene end was trimmed by 5 bases and the J gene end by 6 bases; junction bases not matched to a gene: 4. CDR3: CASSQRLAGGDTQYF. The CDR3 region has the DNA TGTGCCAGCAGCCAAAGACTAGCGGGAGGGGATACGCAGTATTTT.

V is TRBV28 and J is TRBJ2-1; tentative D call: TRBD2 (6 bases). Trimming took 11 bases from V and 6 from J, leaving 23 bases between them. This CDR3 has 15 residues. Per the germline V gene, CDR1 is MDHEN and CDR2 is SYDVKM. This chain's CDR3 is CAARTAGLGFNEQFF. CDR3 nucleotides: TGTGCCGCCAGGACGGCGGGATTAGGGTTCAATGAGCAGTTCTTC.

The chain has TRBV4-3 and TRBJ2-1; 12 bases fit TRBD2. The CDR3 sequence is 19 residues long. Losses at the gene ends were 4 bases for V and 0 bases for J; bases not matched to a gene: 10. From germline, CDR1 is LGHNA and CDR2 YSLEER. The CDR3 DNA follows: TGCGCCAGCAGCCCCCTATGCCTAGCGGGAGGGAGCTCCTACAATGAGCAGTTCTTC. It specifies CASSPLCLAGGSSYNEQFF.

This chain uses TRBV5-1 with TRBJ2-7, with unresolved D. Germline lookup yields CDR1 SGHRS and CDR2 YFSETQ. CDR3 size: 13 residues. Trimming removed 4 bases from V and 3 bases from J, with 11 bases in between. DNA for the CDR3: TGCGCCAGCAGCGAAAGACTGAACTACGAGCAGTACTTC. Its protein product is CASSERLNYEQYF.

The chain employs TRBV6-5 and TRBJ2-1; 8 bases are shared with TRBD2. V gave up 2 bases and J gave up 4 bases; unmatched junction bases: 7. The CDR3 loop spans 16 amino acids. From germline, CDR1 is MNHEY and CDR2 SVGAGI. The CDR3 nucleotides read TGTGCCAGCAGTTACCGGCGGGAGGCCCTATACAATGAGCAGTTCTTC. Its translation is CASSYRREALYNEQFF.

This clonotype was counted a few times. This sequence joins TRBV20-1 and TRBJ1-2; tentatively, D is TRBD1 (5 bases). This CDR3 has 13 amino acids. V lost 3 bases, J lost 7 bases, and 15 bases lay in between. Germline assignment: CDR1 DFQATT and CDR2 SNEGSKA (reference sequence). Here the CDR3 DNA reads TGCAGTGCTAGCCTCGGGGGGACTAGTGGCTACACCTTC. This sequence encodes CSASLGGTSGYTF.

This clonotype came up a few times. The rearrangement links TRBV14 to TRBJ1-1; D gene unclear. Germline loops: CDR1 SGHDN, CDR2 FVKESK. V lost 0 bases and J lost 0, with 8 bases in between. This CDR3 is 15 amino acids long. The CDR3 is CASSQETAMNTEAFF. In DNA, the CDR3 is TGTGCCAGCAGCCAAGAAACAGCCATGAACACTGAAGCTTTCTTT.

This rearrangement joins TRBV20-1 to TRBJ2-7; TRBD2 might be the D (5 bases). The V gene lost 3 bases and the J gene lost 7 bases, with 13 bases spanning the gap. The germline V gene encodes CDR1 DFQATT and CDR2 SNEGSKA (reference sequence). There are 12 residues in the CDR3. As DNA, the CDR3 is TGCAGTGCTAGGGAGGACGGCAATGAGCAGTACTTC. This codes for CSAREDGNEQYF.

The rearrangement links TRBV7-2 to TRBJ2-7; D not certain. The germline V gene encodes CDR1 SGHTA and CDR2 FQGNSA. The ends were cut back, 1 base at V and 2 bases at J, with 12 bases in the middle. The CDR3 loop spans 15 amino acids. The CDR3 coding sequence is TGTGCCAGCAGCTTAGATTCTTTGTCGACCTACGAGCAGTACTTC. Residues: CASSLDSLSTYEQYF.

This clonotype occurred many times. The genes are TRBV3-1 and TRBJ2-7; no firm D call. CDR1 and CDR2 from the germline V gene are LGHDT and YNNKEL (reference sequence). This CDR3 has 13 residues. The ends were cut back, 1 base at V and 4 bases at J, with 8 bases in the middle. The DNA of the CDR3 is TGTGCCAGCAGCCAAGCTACCGGGTACGAGCAGTACTTC. Translating it yields CASSQATGYEQYF.

The chain is built from TRBV5-1 and TRBJ2-5; TRBD2 agrees at 8 bases. V shed 0 bases and J 11 bases; nucleotides not matched to a gene: 12. CDR1 and CDR2 (germline): SGHRS, YFSETQ. The CDR3 consists of 15 residues. CDR3 amino acids: CASSLESSGVQEQYF. Written as DNA, the CDR3 is TGCGCCAGCAGCTTGGAGAGTAGCGGGGTGCAGGAGCAGTACTTC. Full variable domain (remainder filled in from reference TRBV5-1 and TRBJ2-5): KAGVTQTPRYLIKTRGQQVTLSCSPISGHRSVSWYQQTPGQGLQFLFEYFSETQRNKGNFPGRFSGRQFSNSRSEMNVSTLELGDSALYLCASSLESSGVQEQYFGPGTRLLVL.

The chain couples TRBV6-2 or TRBV6-3 to TRBJ2-1, with D possibly being TRBD2 (5 bases). Germline-derived CDR1 and CDR2 are MNHEY and SVGEGT. The length of the CDR3 is 15 residues. V was shortened by 8 bases and J by 4 bases, with 18 bases between the two germline ends. The CDR3 region is CASGPSTGMYNEQFF. The CDR3 bases are TGTGCCAGCGGACCCTCGACGGGGATGTACAATGAGCAGTTCTTC.